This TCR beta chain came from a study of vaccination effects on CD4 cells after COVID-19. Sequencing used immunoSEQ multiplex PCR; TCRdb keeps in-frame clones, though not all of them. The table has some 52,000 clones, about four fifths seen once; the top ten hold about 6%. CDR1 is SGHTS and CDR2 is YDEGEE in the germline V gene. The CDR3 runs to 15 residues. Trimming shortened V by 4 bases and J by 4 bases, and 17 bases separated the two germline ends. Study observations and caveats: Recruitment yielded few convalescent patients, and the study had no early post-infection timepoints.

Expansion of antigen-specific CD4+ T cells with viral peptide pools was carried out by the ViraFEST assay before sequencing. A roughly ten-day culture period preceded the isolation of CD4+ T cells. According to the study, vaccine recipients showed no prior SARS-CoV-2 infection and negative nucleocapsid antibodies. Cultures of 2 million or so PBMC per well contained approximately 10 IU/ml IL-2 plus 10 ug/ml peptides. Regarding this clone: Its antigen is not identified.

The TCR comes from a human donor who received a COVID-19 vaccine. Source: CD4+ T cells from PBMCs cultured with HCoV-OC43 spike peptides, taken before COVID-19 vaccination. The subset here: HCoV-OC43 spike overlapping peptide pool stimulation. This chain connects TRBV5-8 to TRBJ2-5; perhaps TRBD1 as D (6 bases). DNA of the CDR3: TGTGCCAGCAGCCGGCGGCCTAAGGGGGTAGAGACCCAGTACTTC. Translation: CASSRRPKGVETQYF.